This T cell receptor beta chain was found in a study of cytomegalovirus exposure and HLA in healthy donors. Looking at the study overall: About 80 million unique TCRs from HLA-typed donors made up an early data release.

The PCR used 60 Vbeta and 13 Jbeta primers. The table came from immunoSEQ multiplex PCR; TCRdb's copy has only in-frame clones and leaves some out. The sample has 150,000 to 200,000 clones. The sample comprised PBMCs. This sequence was found in a man younger than 45 in good health and CMV-seronegative.

CDR3 nucleotide sequence: TGTGCCAGCAGCTTAGGACGTCTAGCGGACTACGAGCAGTACTTC. It is translated as CASSLGRLADYEQYF. The chain uses TRBV7-9 and TRBJ2-7, with 7 bases fitting TRBD2. This CDR3 comprises 15 residues. V shed 1 base, J shed 3 bases, and the junction held 6 bases outside the gene matches. In germline, CDR1 is SEHNR, CDR2 FQNEAQ (reference sequence).